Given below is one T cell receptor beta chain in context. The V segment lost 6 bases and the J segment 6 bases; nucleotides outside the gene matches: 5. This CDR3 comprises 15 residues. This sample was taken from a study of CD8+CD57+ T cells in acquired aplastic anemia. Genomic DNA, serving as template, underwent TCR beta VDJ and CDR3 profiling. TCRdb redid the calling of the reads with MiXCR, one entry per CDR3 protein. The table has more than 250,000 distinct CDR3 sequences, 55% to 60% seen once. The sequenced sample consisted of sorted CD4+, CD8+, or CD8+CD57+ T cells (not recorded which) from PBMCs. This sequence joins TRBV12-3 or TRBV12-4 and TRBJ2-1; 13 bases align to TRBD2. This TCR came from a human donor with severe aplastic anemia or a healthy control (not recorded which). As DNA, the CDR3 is TGTGCCAGCAGGCCGGGACTAGCGGGAATCAATGAGCAGTTCTTC. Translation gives CASRPGLAGINEQFF.